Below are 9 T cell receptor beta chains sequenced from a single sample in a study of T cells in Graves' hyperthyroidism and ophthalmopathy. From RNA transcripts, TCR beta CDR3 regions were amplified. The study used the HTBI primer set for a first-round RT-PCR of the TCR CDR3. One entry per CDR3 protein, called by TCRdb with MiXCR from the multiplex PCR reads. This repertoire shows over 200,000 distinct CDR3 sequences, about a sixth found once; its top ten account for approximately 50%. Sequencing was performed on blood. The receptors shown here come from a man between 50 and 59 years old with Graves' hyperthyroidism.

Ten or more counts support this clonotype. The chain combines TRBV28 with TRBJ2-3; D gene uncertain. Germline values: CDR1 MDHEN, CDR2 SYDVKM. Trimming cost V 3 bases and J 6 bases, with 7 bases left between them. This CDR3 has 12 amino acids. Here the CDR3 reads CASSFGGDTQYF. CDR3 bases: TGTGCCAGCAGTTTTGGTGGGGATACGCAGTATTTT.

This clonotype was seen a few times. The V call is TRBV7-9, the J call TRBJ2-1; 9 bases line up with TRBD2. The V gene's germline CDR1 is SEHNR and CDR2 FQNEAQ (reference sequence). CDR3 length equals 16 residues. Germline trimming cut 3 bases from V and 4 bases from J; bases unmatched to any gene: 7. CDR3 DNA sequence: TGTGCCAGCAGCTTGGTCCCTAGCGGGATATACAATGAGCAGTTCTTC. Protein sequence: CASSLVPSGIYNEQFF.

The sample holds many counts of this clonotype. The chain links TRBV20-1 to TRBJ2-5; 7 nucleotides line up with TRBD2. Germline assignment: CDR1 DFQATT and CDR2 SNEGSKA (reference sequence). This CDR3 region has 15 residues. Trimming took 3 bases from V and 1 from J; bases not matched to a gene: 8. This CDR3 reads CSASGAGERQETQYF. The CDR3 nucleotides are TGCAGTGCTAGTGGGGCGGGGGAACGCCAAGAGACCCAGTACTTC.

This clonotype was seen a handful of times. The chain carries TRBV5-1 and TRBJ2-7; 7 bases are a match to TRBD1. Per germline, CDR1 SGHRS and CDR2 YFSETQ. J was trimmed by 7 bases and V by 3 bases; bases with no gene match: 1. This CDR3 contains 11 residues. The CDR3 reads CASSSDREQYF. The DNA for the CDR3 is TGCGCCAGCAGCTCGGACAGGGAGCAGTACTTC.

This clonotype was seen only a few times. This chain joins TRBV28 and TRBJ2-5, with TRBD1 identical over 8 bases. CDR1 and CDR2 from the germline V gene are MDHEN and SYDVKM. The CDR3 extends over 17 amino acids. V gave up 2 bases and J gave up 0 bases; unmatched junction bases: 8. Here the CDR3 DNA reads TGTGCCAGCAGTTTAGGGCCTTTGGGACAGGACCAAGAGACCCAGTACTTC. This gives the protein CASSLGPLGQDQETQYF.

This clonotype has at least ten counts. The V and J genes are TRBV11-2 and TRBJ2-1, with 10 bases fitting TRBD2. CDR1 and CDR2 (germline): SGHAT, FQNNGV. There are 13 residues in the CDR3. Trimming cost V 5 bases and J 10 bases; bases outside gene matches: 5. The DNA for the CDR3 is TGTGCCAGCAGCGCCATAGCGGGGGGCGAGCAGTTCTTC. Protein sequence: CASSAIAGGEQFF.

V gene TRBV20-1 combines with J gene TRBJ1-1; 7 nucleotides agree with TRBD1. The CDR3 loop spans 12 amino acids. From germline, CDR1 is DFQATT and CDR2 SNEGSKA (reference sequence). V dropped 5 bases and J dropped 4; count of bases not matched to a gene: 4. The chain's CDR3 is CSAQGVSTEAFF. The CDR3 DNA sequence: TGCAGTGCTCAGGGGGTCAGCACTGAAGCTTTCTTT.

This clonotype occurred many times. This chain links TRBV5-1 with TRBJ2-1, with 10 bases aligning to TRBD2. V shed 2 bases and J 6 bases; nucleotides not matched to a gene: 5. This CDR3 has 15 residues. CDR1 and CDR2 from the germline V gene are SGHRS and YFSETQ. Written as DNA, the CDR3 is TGCGCCAGCAGCTTTGTGGCTAGCGGGAGCAATGAGCAGTTCTTC. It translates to CASSFVASGSNEQFF.

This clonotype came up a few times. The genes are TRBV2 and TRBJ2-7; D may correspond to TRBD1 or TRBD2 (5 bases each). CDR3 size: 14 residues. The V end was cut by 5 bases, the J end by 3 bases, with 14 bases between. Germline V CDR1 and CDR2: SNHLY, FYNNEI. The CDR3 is CASSLGRLRYEQYF. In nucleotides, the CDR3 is TGTGCCAGCAGTTTGGGACGGCTACGCTACGAGCAGTACTTC.